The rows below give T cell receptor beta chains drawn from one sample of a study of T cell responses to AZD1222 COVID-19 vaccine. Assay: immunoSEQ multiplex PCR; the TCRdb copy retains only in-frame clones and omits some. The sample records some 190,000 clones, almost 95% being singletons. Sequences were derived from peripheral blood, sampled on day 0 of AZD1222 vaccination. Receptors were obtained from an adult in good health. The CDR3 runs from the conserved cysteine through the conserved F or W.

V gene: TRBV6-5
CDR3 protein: CASSSGVQPQHF

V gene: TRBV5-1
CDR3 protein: CASRSTSGAYNEQFF

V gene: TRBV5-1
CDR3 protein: CASSLAPAGGPGELFF

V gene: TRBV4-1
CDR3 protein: CASSQGPGVPNEKLFF

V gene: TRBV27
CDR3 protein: CASSFGLAGGTDTQYF

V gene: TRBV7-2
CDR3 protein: CASSRGLFSYEQYF

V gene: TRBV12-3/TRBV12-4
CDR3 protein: CASSFSFYEQYF

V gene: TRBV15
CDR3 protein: CATSGLLGGERDTQYF

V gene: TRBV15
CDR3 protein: CATSRRRGQATNEKLFF

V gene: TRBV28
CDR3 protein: CASSSGQLGTEAFF

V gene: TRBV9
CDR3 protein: CASSYPSGAGFTDTQYF

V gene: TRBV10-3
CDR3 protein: CAISPGEGYTF

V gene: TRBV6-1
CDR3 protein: CASSETTGYGYTF

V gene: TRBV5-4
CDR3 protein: CASSLGGGVPETQYF

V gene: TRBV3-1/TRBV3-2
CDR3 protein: CASSQDRNQPQHF

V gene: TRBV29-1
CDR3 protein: CSARGRSLAGNTIYF

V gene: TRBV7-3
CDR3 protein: CASSLTLGGSNEQFF

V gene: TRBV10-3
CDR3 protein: CAISVHNEQFF

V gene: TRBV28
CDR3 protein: CASSPHRLNQPQHF

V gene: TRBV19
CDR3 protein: CASSIALARGTSTDTQYF

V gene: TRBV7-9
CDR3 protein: CASSFDDYKTYEQYF

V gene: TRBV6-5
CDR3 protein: CASSLTSGGDYEQYF

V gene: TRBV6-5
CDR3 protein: CASTAGTSGFGELFF

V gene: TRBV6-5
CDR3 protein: CASSLGPRMRKLFF

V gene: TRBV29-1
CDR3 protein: CSVSAGGRGYEQYF

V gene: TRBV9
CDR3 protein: CASSVDPENTEAFF

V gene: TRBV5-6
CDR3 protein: CASSWTVAGTEAFF

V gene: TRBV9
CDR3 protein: CASSVAPGRGVFEQYF

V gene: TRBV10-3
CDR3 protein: CAISELVGQGDNSPLHF

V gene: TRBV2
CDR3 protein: CASSEHRTYEQYF

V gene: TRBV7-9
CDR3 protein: CASSLGTGGVWGYTF

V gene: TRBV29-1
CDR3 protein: CSVESPRGGDTQYF

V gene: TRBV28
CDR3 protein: CASSSTGYEQYF

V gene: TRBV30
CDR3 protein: CAWRIGEANTEAFF

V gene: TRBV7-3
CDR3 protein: CASSLGGPREQFF

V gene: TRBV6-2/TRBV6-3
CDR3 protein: CASSVSWTEAFF

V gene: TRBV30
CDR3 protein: CAWRGEKLFF

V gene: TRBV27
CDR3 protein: CASSKTGEKLFF